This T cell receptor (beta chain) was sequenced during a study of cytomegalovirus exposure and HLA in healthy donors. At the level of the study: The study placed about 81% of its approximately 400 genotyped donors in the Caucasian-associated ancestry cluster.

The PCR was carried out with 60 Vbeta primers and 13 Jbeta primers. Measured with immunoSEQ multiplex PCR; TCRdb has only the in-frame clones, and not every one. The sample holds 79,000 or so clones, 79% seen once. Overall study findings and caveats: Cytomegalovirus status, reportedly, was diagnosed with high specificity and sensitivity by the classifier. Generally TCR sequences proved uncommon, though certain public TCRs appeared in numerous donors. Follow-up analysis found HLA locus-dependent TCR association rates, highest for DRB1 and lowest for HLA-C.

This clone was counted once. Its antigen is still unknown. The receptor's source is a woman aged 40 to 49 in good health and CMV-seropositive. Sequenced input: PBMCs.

CDR3: CASSQHRGLTEAFF. The CDR3 region has the DNA TGTGCCAGCAGCCAACACAGGGGGTTGACTGAAGCTTTCTTT. The rearrangement joins TRBV14 to TRBJ1-1; 8 bases agree with TRBD1. The germline CDR1 and CDR2 sequences are SGHDN and FVKESK. The CDR3 consists of 14 residues. J lost 5 bases, V lost 2 bases, and 4 bases had no gene match.